This T cell receptor beta chain was sequenced for a study of CD8+ T cells in alopecia areata. Turning to the study itself: The tofacitinib course ran for 6 to 18 months and was followed by 6 months off drug.

With respect to this clone: Antigen specificity is unknown.

Documented treatment: oral pan-JAK inhibitor, 5-10 mg twice daily. Trimming stripped 4 bases from V and 4 bases from J, with 6 bases between. Germline V CDR1 and CDR2: SGHDN, FVKESK. This CDR3 spans 12 amino acids. Regarding the study as a whole: Higher clonality and more expanded CD8+ clones appeared in lesional than normal scalp. Possibly as an HLA-related effect, TCR sharing across patients appeared less clear than in mice. Scalp and blood retained many expanded lesional clones during tofacitinib.

In each case, RNA was isolated and then reverse transcribed into cDNA as the sequencing template. TCRdb's table, derived via immunoSEQ multiplex PCR, lists solely in-frame clones and lacks some. The sample shows 130,000 to 150,000 clones, roughly four fifths of them seen only once. This sequence originates from a human donor with alopecia areata. The source was CD8+ T cells sorted from blood, collected at week 4, from a patient treated with tofacitinib. The chain recombines TRBV14 with TRBJ2-3; no reliable D call. CDR3 in DNA: TGTGCCAGCAGCCGAGTCCCAGATACGCAGTATTTT. It specifies CASSRVPDTQYF.